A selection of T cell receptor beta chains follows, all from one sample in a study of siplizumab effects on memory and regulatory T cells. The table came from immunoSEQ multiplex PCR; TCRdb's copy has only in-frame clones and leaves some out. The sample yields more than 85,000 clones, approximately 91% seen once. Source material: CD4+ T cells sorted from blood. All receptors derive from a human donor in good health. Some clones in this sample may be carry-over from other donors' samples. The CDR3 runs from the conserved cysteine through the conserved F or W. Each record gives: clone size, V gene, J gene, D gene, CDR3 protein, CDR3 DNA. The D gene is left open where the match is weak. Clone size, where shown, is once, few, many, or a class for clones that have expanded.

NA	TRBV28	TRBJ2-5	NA	CASSLVQETQYF	TGTGCCAGCAGTTTAGTACAAGAGACCCAGTACTTC
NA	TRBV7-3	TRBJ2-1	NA	CASSRTPSYNEQFF	TGTGCCAGCAGCCGAACACCAAGCTACAATGAGCAGTTCTTC
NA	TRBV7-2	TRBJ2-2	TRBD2	CASSSLAGGTGELFF	TGTGCCAGCAGCTCACTAGCGGGAGGCACCGGGGAGCTGTTTTTT
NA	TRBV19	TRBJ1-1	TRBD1	CASSILRATGGHTEAFF	TGTGCCAGTAGTATATTAAGGGCGACAGGGGGCCATACTGAAGCTTTCTTT
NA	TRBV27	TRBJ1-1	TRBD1	CASSRSDRGLNTEAFF	TGTGCCAGCAGTCGAAGCGACAGGGGATTGAACACTGAAGCTTTCTTT
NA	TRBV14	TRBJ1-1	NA	CASSQELSATEAFF	TGTGCCAGCAGCCAAGAGTTGTCGGCTACTGAAGCTTTCTTT
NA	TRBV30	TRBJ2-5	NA	CAWSSTTLYQETQYF	TGTGCCTGGAGTTCAACGACCTTGTACCAAGAGACCCAGTACTTC
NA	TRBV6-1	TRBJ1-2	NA	CASKLTGPYLGYTF	TGTGCCAGCAAATTGACAGGTCCCTATTTGGGCTACACCTTC
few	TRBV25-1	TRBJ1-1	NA	CASSHRAMNTEAFF	TGTGCCAGCAGCCACAGGGCCATGAACACTGAAGCTTTCTTT
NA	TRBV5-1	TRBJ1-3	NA	CASSSSSSALGNTIYF	TGCGCCAGCAGCTCTTCAAGTAGTGCGCTCGGAAACACCATATATTTT
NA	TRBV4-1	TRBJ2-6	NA	CASSQPQGIVTGANVLTF	TGCGCCAGCAGCCAACCCCAGGGTATAGTCACTGGGGCCAACGTCCTGACTTTC
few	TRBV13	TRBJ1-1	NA	CASPLQGMYTEAFF	TGTGCCAGCCCCCTGCAGGGGATGTACACTGAAGCTTTCTTT
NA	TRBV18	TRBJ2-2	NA	CASSLANTGELFF	TGTGCCAGCTCACTCGCGAACACCGGGGAGCTGTTTTTT
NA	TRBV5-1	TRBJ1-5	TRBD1	CASSLGGQGINQPQHF	TGCGCCAGCAGCTTGGGGGGACAGGGGATCAATCAGCCCCAGCATTTT
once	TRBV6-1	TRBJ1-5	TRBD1	CASGIGGGQPQHF	TGTGCCAGCGGAATAGGGGGCGGTCAGCCCCAGCATTTT
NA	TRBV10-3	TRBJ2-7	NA	CAISEEHRSYEQYF	TGTGCCATCAGTGAGGAACACCGGTCCTACGAGCAGTACTTC
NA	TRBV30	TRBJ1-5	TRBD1	CAWSAGTGAAPQHF	TGTGCCTGGAGTGCCGGGACAGGGGCCGCACCCCAGCATTTT
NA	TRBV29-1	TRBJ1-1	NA	CSAATGGNTEAFF	TGCAGCGCAGCGACAGGAGGGAACACTGAAGCTTTCTTT
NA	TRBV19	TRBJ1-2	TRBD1	CASTRQGLYNYGYTF	TGTGCCAGTACCCGACAGGGCCTGTATAACTATGGTTACACCTTC
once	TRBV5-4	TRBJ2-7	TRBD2	CASSSGGRSYEQYF	TGTGCCAGCAGCTCCGGGGGGAGATCCTACGAGCAGTACTTC
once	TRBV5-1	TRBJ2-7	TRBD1	CASSSTGTGGYEQYF	TGCGCCAGCAGCTCGACCGGGACAGGGGGCTACGAGCAGTACTTC
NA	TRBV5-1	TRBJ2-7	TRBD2	CASSYSGSSYEQYF	TGCGCCAGCAGCTATAGCGGGAGCTCCTACGAGCAGTACTTC
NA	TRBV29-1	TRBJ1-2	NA	CSVEMGRDGYTF	TGCAGCGTGGAAATGGGGCGAGATGGCTACACCTTC
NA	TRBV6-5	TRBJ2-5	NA	CASKGTATVQETQYF	TGTGCCAGCAAAGGGACCGCGACAGTCCAAGAGACCCAGTACTTC
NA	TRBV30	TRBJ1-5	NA	CAWSRQVRAYSNQPQHF	TGTGCCTGGAGTAGGCAGGTCCGAGCTTATAGCAATCAGCCCCAGCATTTT
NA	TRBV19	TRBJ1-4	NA	CASIGGGEKLFF	TGTGCCAGTATCGGGGGTGGTGAAAAACTGTTTTTT
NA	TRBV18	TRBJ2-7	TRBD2	CASSPSGRSQEQYF	TGTGCCAGCTCACCTAGCGGGAGATCTCAAGAGCAGTACTTC
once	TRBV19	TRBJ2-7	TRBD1	CASSPKNRGRNEQYF	TGTGCCAGTAGTCCGAAAAACAGGGGGCGAAACGAGCAGTACTTC
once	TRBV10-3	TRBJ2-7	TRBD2	CAISEIRTGGNYEQYF	TGTGCCATCAGTGAGATCCGAACGGGAGGGAACTACGAGCAGTACTTC
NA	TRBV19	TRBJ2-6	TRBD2	CASSIRGLAGVNAPGANVLTF	TGTGCCAGTAGTATAAGAGGGCTAGCGGGAGTTAACGCCCCTGGGGCCAACGTCCTGACTTTC
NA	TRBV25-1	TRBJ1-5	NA	CASRAGNQPQHF	TGTGCCAGCAGGGCGGGGAATCAGCCCCAGCATTTT
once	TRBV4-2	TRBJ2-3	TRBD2	CASSQESSGRGLSSTDTQYF	TGTGCCAGCAGCCAAGAGTCTAGCGGGAGGGGATTGTCTAGCACAGATACGCAGTATTTT
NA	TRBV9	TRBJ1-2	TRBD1	CASSAVPTGGNYGYTF	TGTGCCAGCAGCGCCGTGCCGACAGGGGGCAACTATGGCTACACCTTC
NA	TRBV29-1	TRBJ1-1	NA	CGLAEAFF	TGCGGGCTCGCTGAAGCTTTCTTT
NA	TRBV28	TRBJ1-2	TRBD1	CASSSGTENYGYTF	TGTGCCAGCAGCAGCGGGACAGAAAACTATGGCTACACCTTC
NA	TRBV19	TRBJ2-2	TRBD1	CASSKGTGWTGELFF	TGTGCCAGTAGTAAAGGGACAGGGTGGACCGGGGAGCTGTTTTTT
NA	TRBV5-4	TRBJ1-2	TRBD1	CASSLGTGGGYTF	TGTGCCAGCAGCTTGGGGACAGGGGGAGGCTACACCTTC
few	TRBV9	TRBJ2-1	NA	CASSVDWEYYNEQFF	TGTGCCAGCAGCGTAGACTGGGAGTACTACAATGAGCAGTTCTTC
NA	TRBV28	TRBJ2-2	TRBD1	CASSSSGTGLGAGELFF	TGTGCCAGCAGTTCATCAGGGACAGGTCTAGGCGCCGGGGAGCTGTTTTTT
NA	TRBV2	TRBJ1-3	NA	CASSRDRTSGSTIYF	TGTGCCAGCAGTCGAGACAGGACCTCTGGAAGCACCATATATTTT
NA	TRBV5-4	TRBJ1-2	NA	CASSFYEGRGYTF	TGTGCCAGCAGCTTTTACGAGGGAAGGGGCTACACCTTC
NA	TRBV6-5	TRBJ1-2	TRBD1	CASRQMTGADGYTF	TGTGCCAGCAGGCAAATGACAGGGGCGGATGGCTACACCTTC
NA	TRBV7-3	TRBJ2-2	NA	CASSSHLGTGELFF	TGTGCCAGCAGCTCCCACCTGGGTACCGGGGAGCTGTTTTTT
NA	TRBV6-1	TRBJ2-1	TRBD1	CASRIPGQGTNEQFF	TGTGCCAGCAGAATCCCGGGACAGGGGACGAATGAGCAGTTCTTC
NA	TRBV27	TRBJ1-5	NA	CASSFVRDSNQPQHF	TGTGCCAGCAGTTTTGTTCGAGATAGCAATCAGCCCCAGCATTTT
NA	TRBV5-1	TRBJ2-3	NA	CASSLALPDTQYF	TGCGCCAGCAGCTTGGCTTTGCCAGATACGCAGTATTTT
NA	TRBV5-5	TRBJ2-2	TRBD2	CASSLSFTSGNTGELFF	TGTGCCAGCAGCTTAAGCTTCACTAGCGGCAACACCGGGGAGCTGTTTTTT
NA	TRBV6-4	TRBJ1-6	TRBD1	CASSDPGQGSSPLHF	TGTGCCAGCAGTGACCCCGGACAGGGGAGTTCACCCCTCCACTTT
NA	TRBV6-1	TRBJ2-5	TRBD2	CASKMSGGHQYF	TGTGCCAGCAAGATGTCGGGGGGTCACCAGTACTTC
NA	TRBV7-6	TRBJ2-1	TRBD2	CASSLRTSGSYEQFF	TGTGCCAGCAGCTTGCGGACTAGCGGGAGTTATGAGCAGTTCTTC
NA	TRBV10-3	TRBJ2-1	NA	CAISAGSNEQFF	TGTGCCATAAGCGCCGGGAGCAATGAGCAGTTCTTC
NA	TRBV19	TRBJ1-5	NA	CARPNLYNYSNQPQHF	TGTGCTCGCCCAAACTTGTACAATTATAGCAATCAGCCCCAGCATTTT